What follows are 27 T cell receptor beta chains derived from one specimen sequenced in a study of blood T cell repertoires in COVID-19. Profiled with immunoSEQ multiplex PCR; TCRdb holds only in-frame clones, not every one. The table lists about 300,000 clones, under 90% of them singletons, with 3.5% to 4.5% in the top ten. Sequencing input: PBMCs or T cells enriched from blood (not recorded which). The receptors come from a man under 40 who had recovered from COVID-19.

The CDR3 sequence: CASSETSGPAANTGELFF. DNA of the CDR3: TGCGCCAGCAGCGAGACTAGCGGGCCGGCCGCGAACACCGGGGAGCTGTTTTTT. The rearrangement links TRBV5-1 to TRBJ2-2; TRBD2 matches 10 bases. The CDR3 is 18 amino acids. Trimming took 4 bases from V and 0 from J; bases not matched to a gene: 9. The V gene's germline CDR1 is SGHRS and CDR2 YFSETQ.

This clone was counted a few times. J is TRBJ1-2 and V is TRBV10-2, with D unresolved. CDR3 length: 15 residues. The germline gives CDR1 WSHSY, CDR2 SAAADI. V lost 2 bases and J 5 bases, leaving 15 bases between the germline ends. In nucleotides, the CDR3 is TGCGCCAGCAGTGAGCTCGAGGGCTTCTATTATGGCTACACCTTC. Translated: CASSELEGFYYGYTF.

This CDR3 is CASSLDRLNSPLHF. The DNA of the CDR3 is TGTGCCAGCAGCTTGGACAGGTTGAATTCACCCCTCCACTTT. The chain is built from TRBV5-4 and TRBJ1-6; D perhaps matches TRBD1 (5 bases). Germline lookup yields CDR1 SGHNT and CDR2 YYREEE (reference sequence). CDR3 length: 14 amino acids. V shed 0 bases and J shed 7 bases, with 8 bases lying between them.

The sample holds a few counts of this clone. This chain links TRBV4-1 with TRBJ2-1; D unclear. CDR1 and CDR2 (germline): MGHRA, YSYEKL. The V gene lost 0 bases and the J gene lost 5 bases, with 8 bases spanning the gap. This CDR3 contains 14 residues. The CDR3 region is CASSQDPSDNEQFF. CDR3 DNA: TGCGCCAGCAGCCAAGACCCCTCGGACAATGAGCAGTTCTTC.

The J gene is TRBJ2-5, the V gene TRBV29-1, with TRBD1 identical over 8 bases. CDR1 is SQVTM, CDR2 ANQGSEA, per germline. V was pared by 4 bases and J by 5 bases, with 3 bases of the junction left unmatched. The CDR3 covers 12 residues. The CDR3 bases are TGCAGCGTTGGGACAGGGAGGGAGACCCAGTACTTC. Translation gives CSVGTGRETQYF.

This clone was recorded only once. The V call is TRBV19, the J call TRBJ1-2; 7 positions agree with TRBD1. Looked up from germline, CDR1 is LNHDA and CDR2 is SQIVND (reference sequence). The J segment lost 2 bases and the V segment lost 3 bases, leaving 6 bases of the junction unmatched. The CDR3 contains 15 residues. In nucleotides, the CDR3 is TGTGCCAGTAGTATTTCCGGCAGGGGGAACTATGGCTACACCTTC. It yields the protein CASSISGRGNYGYTF. The full variable domain, its missing parts supplied by reference TRBV19 and TRBJ1-2, is DGGITQSPKYLFRKEGQNVTLSCEQNLNHDAMYWYRQDPGQGLRLIYYSQIVNDFQKGDIAEGYSVSREKKESFPLTVTSAQKNPTAFYLCASSISGRGNYGYTFGSGTRLTVV.

This sequence joins TRBV28 and TRBJ1-1; tentatively, D is TRBD1 (5 bases). Between the trimmed V and J ends, which lost 6 bases and 0 bases, there was a span of 14 bases. Germline V CDR1 and CDR2: MDHEN, SYDVKM. The CDR3 extends over 15 amino acids. CDR3: CASSQTVQLNTEAFF. Here the CDR3 DNA reads TGTGCCAGCAGCCAGACAGTCCAACTGAACACTGAAGCTTTCTTT.

V gene TRBV2 combines with J gene TRBJ2-7, with 7 bases fitting TRBD1. The CDR3 covers 14 residues. Per the germline V gene, CDR1 is SNHLY and CDR2 is FYNNEI. J gave up 4 bases and V 6 bases, and 9 bases lay outside the gene matches. The CDR3 is CASRELQGPYEQYF. The CDR3 DNA reads as TGTGCCAGCAGAGAACTACAGGGGCCTTACGAGCAGTACTTC.

The chain combines TRBV28 with TRBJ1-1; TRBD1 might be the D (6 bases). The V and J ends lost 4 bases and 0 bases respectively, with 6 bases between them. Germline loops: CDR1 MDHEN, CDR2 SYDVKM. The CDR3 runs 13 residues. CDR3 coding DNA: TGTGCCAGCAGTTACAGGGTGAACACTGAAGCTTTCTTT. Protein: CASSYRVNTEAFF.

This clone occurred once. As DNA, the CDR3 is TGTGCCAGCTCATCCACTACAAACTACGAGCAGTACTTC. It encodes CASSSTTNYEQYF. V is TRBV18 and J is TRBJ2-7, with no clear D. V dropped 5 bases and J dropped 3 bases, with 11 bases sitting between them. This CDR3 has 13 residues. Germline CDR1 KGHSH, CDR2 LQKENI.

The V and J genes are TRBV5-1 and TRBJ2-7; tentative D call: TRBD1 (5 bases). The length of the CDR3 is 15 residues. V gave up 4 bases and J gave up 0 bases, with 14 bases separating them. CDR1 is SGHRS, CDR2 YFSETQ, per germline. Here the CDR3 reads CASSRDPRGSYEQYF. CDR3 DNA sequence: TGCGCCAGCAGCCGCGACCCTAGGGGCTCCTACGAGCAGTACTTC.

The genes are TRBV2 and TRBJ1-6; D not certain. The V gene's germline CDR1 is SNHLY and CDR2 FYNNEI. Deletions cut 4 bases from V and 4 bases from J, with 8 bases between. CDR3 length: 14 residues. CDR3 bases: TGTGCCAGCAGTGTCGCCGGGTATAATTCACCCCTCCACTTT. Translation gives CASSVAGYNSPLHF.

Points on this clone: The same CDR3 can be traced to other DNA sequences in this sample. The chain links TRBV6-5 to TRBJ1-1; TRBD1 matches 7 bases. The germline V gene has CDR1 MNHEY and CDR2 SVGAGI. This CDR3 region has 14 residues. J lost 5 bases, V lost 0 bases, and 3 bases had no gene match. The CDR3: CASSYSSGGTEAFF. CDR3 bases: TGTGCCAGCAGTTACTCCTCAGGGGGAACTGAAGCTTTCTTT.

V and J are TRBV19 and TRBJ1-1, with a weak D call TRBD1 (5 bases). CDR1 and CDR2 (germline): LNHDA, SQIVND (reference sequence). CDR3 length: 14 residues. Between the trimmed V and J ends, which lost 5 bases and 11 bases, there was a span of 21 bases. In DNA form, the CDR3 reads TGTGCCAGTAGTCTAGGGACGGCCGAGCGGTCCGCTTTCTTT. This sequence encodes CASSLGTAERSAFF.

This clone was observed a few times. The chain has TRBV6-5 and TRBJ1-1; D is unresolved. CDR1 is MNHEY, CDR2 SVGAGI, per germline. The length of the CDR3 is 13 residues. V was clipped by 2 bases and J by 2 bases, with 6 bases between them. The CDR3 sequence is CASSYEVNTEAFF. CDR3 DNA sequence: TGTGCCAGCAGTTACGAGGTCAACACTGAAGCTTTCTTT.

This chain's CDR3 is CASSGSGGIQETQYF. CDR3 in DNA: TGTGCCAGCAGCGGGAGCGGGGGAATACAAGAGACCCAGTACTTC. The chain is built from TRBV9 and TRBJ2-5; TRBD2 agrees at 8 bases. The V gene's germline CDR1 is SGDLS and CDR2 YYNGEE. The CDR3 runs 15 residues. The ends lost 3 bases at V and 2 bases at J; junction bases unmatched: 6.

J is TRBJ2-7 and V is TRBV24-1; 7 bases are shared with TRBD1. CDR3 length: 13 residues. V lost 3 bases, J lost 3 bases, and 1 base stayed unmatched. Looked up from germline, CDR1 is KGHDR and CDR2 is SFDVKD. As DNA, the CDR3 is TGTGCCACCAGTGATCGGGACAGCTACGAGCAGTACTTC. Its protein product is CATSDRDSYEQYF.

The chain combines TRBV29-1 with TRBJ2-7; 7 nucleotides agree with TRBD1. V dropped 4 bases and J dropped 0; count of bases not matched to a gene: 0. Germline V gene lookup returns CDR1 SQVTM and CDR2 ANQGSEA. The CDR3 runs to 12 residues. The CDR3 DNA sequence: TGCAGCGTTGGGGACAGCTCCTACGAGCAGTACTTC. Translation: CSVGDSSYEQYF.

The genes are TRBV5-4 and TRBJ1-6; D is perhaps TRBD1 (6 bases). V was trimmed by 3 bases and J by 10 bases, leaving 17 bases between them. Germline CDR1 is SGHNT and CDR2 is YYREEE (reference sequence). The CDR3 extends over 15 amino acids. The CDR3 protein is CASSSPAGGRSPLHF. The CDR3 region has the DNA TGTGCCAGCAGCTCCCCGGCCGGGGGGCGGTCACCCCTCCACTTT.

This rearrangement joins TRBV11-3 to TRBJ2-3; 8 bases match TRBD2. Germline-derived CDR1 and CDR2 are SGHNT and YENEEA. Trimming cost V 4 bases and J 2 bases; bases outside gene matches: 8. This CDR3 has 16 residues. CDR3 protein: CASSSDGAGDTDTQYF. In DNA form, the CDR3 reads TGTGCCAGCAGCTCAGACGGAGCGGGGGACACAGATACGCAGTATTTT.

This chain uses TRBV9 with TRBJ2-1; 8 bases match TRBD2. Germline V gene data show CDR1 as SGDLS and CDR2 as YYNGEE. The CDR3 covers 18 residues. V lost 4 bases and J lost 7; bases outside the gene matches: 19. CDR3 region: CASSPLGGERESRNEQFF. CDR3 nucleotides: TGTGCCAGCAGCCCTCTCGGGGGGGAGCGGGAGAGCCGTAATGAGCAGTTCTTC.

The rearrangement links TRBV4-1 to TRBJ2-1; D is unclear. The length of the CDR3 is 14 residues. Trimming took 3 bases from V and 1 from J, leaving 7 bases between them. The germline CDR1 and CDR2 sequences are MGHRA and YSYEKL. CDR3 DNA: TGCGCCAGCAGCCAGGCGGCTTCCTACAATGAGCAGTTCTTC. It yields the protein CASSQAASYNEQFF.

This clone appeared once. The chain links TRBV6-5 to TRBJ1-2; the match to TRBD1 covers 7 bases. V shed 7 bases, J shed 8 bases, and the junction held 13 bases outside the gene matches. CDR1 is MNHEY, CDR2 SVGAGI, per germline. The CDR3 covers 14 residues. The CDR3 region is CASTRTGAFVGYTF. The DNA of the CDR3 is TGTGCCAGCACCAGGACAGGCGCCTTCGTCGGCTACACCTTC.

The chain links TRBV19 to TRBJ2-2, with D possibly being TRBD1 (6 bases). Germline V CDR1 and CDR2: LNHDA, SQIVND (reference sequence). This CDR3 contains 18 residues. V lost 6 bases, J lost 0 bases, and 20 bases lay in between. In DNA form, the CDR3 reads TGTGCCAGTAGGGATTGGACAGCTTTGGTAACGAACACCGGGGAGCTGTTTTTT. Translated: CASRDWTALVTNTGELFF.

The V call is TRBV12-5, the J call TRBJ1-3; 8 bases line up with TRBD1. The J segment lost 9 bases and the V segment lost 1 base, leaving 5 bases of the junction unmatched. CDR1 is LGHNT, CDR2 FRNRAP, per germline. The length of the CDR3 is 14 residues. CDR3 sequence: CASGLAQGTGTIYF. The CDR3 DNA sequence: TGTGCTAGTGGTTTGGCACAGGGGACAGGCACCATATATTTT.

In this sample, this clone turned up a few times. The J gene is TRBJ2-2, the V gene TRBV19, with 7 bases matching TRBD1. The CDR3 has 14 residues. Germline CDR1 reads LNHDA; CDR2 reads SQIVND (reference sequence). V shed 1 base, J shed 5 bases, and the junction held 1 base outside the gene matches. CDR3 DNA: TGTGCCAGTAGTATAGCGGGACAGACCGGGGAGCTGTTTTTT. Protein product: CASSIAGQTGELFF.

This clone was counted once. The chain is built from TRBV27 and TRBJ1-1; no clear D gene. Germline CDR1 reads MNHEY; CDR2 reads SMNVEV (reference sequence). The CDR3 spans 13 residues. V lost 8 bases and J lost 0, with 10 bases in between. The CDR3 loop reads CASGGNLNTEAFF. The CDR3 DNA follows: TGTGCCAGCGGAGGGAACTTGAACACTGAAGCTTTCTTT.